The clone carrying this T cell receptor (beta chain) was detected only a few times. Its antigen is currently unknown. This record comes from a study of early T cells in non-severe SARS-CoV-2 infection. The wider study: It was bulk RNA from unsorted whole blood that was sequenced, and the chains were unpaired. General study findings and limits: The study's VDJdb matching favored anti-spike CD8 responses and missed private and CD4 specificities.

Molecules of cDNA were individually given unique molecular identifiers that were attached to them. TCRdb recomputed calls from the 5' RACE reads with MiXCR, one row per CDR3 protein. Here the sample spans about 49,000 distinct CDR3 sequences, roughly 10% being singletons. Trimming cost V 2 bases and J 0 bases, with 11 bases left between them. CDR3 length: 15 amino acids. The germline gives CDR1 SQVTM, CDR2 ANQGSEA. V and J are TRBV29-1 and TRBJ2-1; D call uncertain. The source is an adult who was a healthcare worker with PCR-confirmed SARS-CoV-2 infection or an uninfected control (not recorded which). Specimen: whole blood. The CDR3 loop reads CSVEPWVSSYNEQFF. For the CDR3, the DNA is TGCAGCGTTGAACCGTGGGTAAGCTCCTACAATGAGCAGTTCTTC.